The 15 T cell receptor beta chains reported below all come from one sample, sequenced in a study of blood T cell repertoires in COVID-19. The table came from immunoSEQ multiplex PCR; TCRdb's copy has only in-frame clones and leaves some out. This sample has about 300,000 clones, with 85% to 90% found just once. Sequencing input: peripheral blood. Every receptor here comes from a woman aged 45 to 65 with COVID-19, enrolled during active disease.

The chain couples TRBV6-5 to TRBJ1-2; weak D call: TRBD1 (6 bases). CDR3 length: 15 residues. The ends were cut back, 2 bases at V and 4 bases at J, with 14 bases in the middle. Germline V gene sequence: CDR1 MNHEY, CDR2 SVGAGI. CDR3 sequence (DNA): TGTGCCAGCAGTTACCGGCAGGGGTATTTCTATGGCTACACCTTC. It encodes CASSYRQGYFYGYTF.

The chain recombines TRBV30 with TRBJ1-6; D unresolved. The V and J ends lost 2 bases and 8 bases respectively, with 16 bases between them. The CDR3 contains 15 residues. The germline V gene has CDR1 GTSNPN and CDR2 SVGIG (reference sequence). The CDR3 DNA reads TGTGCCTGGAGTCAGACATCTCCCGGCCATTCACCCCTCCACTTT. Translated, it gives CAWSQTSPGHSPLHF.

V and J are TRBV23-1 and TRBJ1-5, with TRBD1 matching over 11 bases. TRBV23-1 is known as an ORF, though its function is uncertain. The CDR3 sequence is 16 residues long. The trim removed 0 bases at V and 3 bases at J, leaving 1 base unmatched. DNA of the CDR3: TGCGCCAGCAGTCAATCGGACAGGGGGCACAATCAGCCCCAGCATTTT. Amino acid sequence: CASSQSDRGHNQPQHF.

The V call is TRBV29-1, the J call TRBJ2-1; D is possibly TRBD1 (6 bases). CDR3 length equals 12 residues. The V gene lost 6 bases and the J gene lost 4 bases, with 10 bases spanning the gap. CDR1 and CDR2 from the germline V gene are SQVTM and ANQGSEA. As DNA, the CDR3 is TGCAGCGTGGCTACAGGGTACAATGAGCAGTTCTTC. This sequence encodes CSVATGYNEQFF.

The chain has TRBV2 and TRBJ1-4; no firm D call. CDR1 and CDR2 from the germline V gene are SNHLY and FYNNEI. V shed 6 bases and J shed 2 bases, with 16 bases lying between them. This CDR3 contains 16 residues. In DNA, the CDR3 is TGTGCCAGCAGCCCCCAAAGCCTGTTCACTAATGAAAAACTGTTTTTT. Amino acids: CASSPQSLFTNEKLFF.

The chain recombines TRBV18 with TRBJ2-7; D is undetermined. CDR3 length: 14 residues. CDR1 is KGHSH and CDR2 is LQKENI in the germline V gene. V lost 3 bases to trimming and J lost 5 bases, with 14 bases between them. CDR3 DNA: TGTGCCAGCTCACCTTCAGTAGCCAAGGACGAGCAGTACTTC. The encoded protein is CASSPSVAKDEQYF.

The chain has TRBV6-5 and TRBJ1-2, with 11 bases lining up with TRBD1. The CDR3 runs to 15 residues. CDR1 is MNHEY, CDR2 SVGAGI, per germline. Losses at the gene ends were 4 bases for V and 5 bases for J; bases not matched to a gene: 6. Here the CDR3 reads CASSFDGQGAYGYTF. The CDR3 DNA reads TGTGCCAGCAGTTTTGACGGACAGGGGGCTTATGGCTACACCTTC.

The chain is built from TRBV6-1 and TRBJ1-1, with TRBD1 as a possible D gene (5 bases). This CDR3 region has 16 residues. From germline, CDR1 is MNHNS and CDR2 SASEGT. V was clipped by 3 bases and J by 0 bases, with 14 bases between them. CDR3 in DNA: TGTGCCAGCAGTGATGGAAACAGGCCAATGAACACTGAAGCTTTCTTT. Protein: CASSDGNRPMNTEAFF.

In its sample, this clone was seen once. The chain joins TRBV6-5 to TRBJ2-5; 8 bases fit TRBD2. Germline assignment: CDR1 MNHEY and CDR2 SVGAGI. The trim removed 6 bases at V and 3 bases at J, leaving 3 bases unmatched. CDR3 length: 13 residues. CDR3 nucleotide sequence: TGTGCCAGCAGCAGGACTAGCAAAGAGACCCAGTACTTC. Its protein product is CASSRTSKETQYF.

The rearrangement uses TRBV5-4 and TRBJ2-3; TRBD2 matches 12 bases. This CDR3 is 15 amino acids long. The V segment lost 1 base and the J segment 6 bases; nucleotides outside the gene matches: 3. Per germline, CDR1 SGHNT and CDR2 YYREEE (reference sequence). The CDR3 DNA reads as TGTGCCAGCAGCTTGCCTGGACTAGCGGGGGATACGCAGTATTTT. Translating gives CASSLPGLAGDTQYF.

The genes are TRBV19 and TRBJ2-2; 7 bases line up with TRBD1. The trim removed 4 bases at V and 2 bases at J, leaving 7 bases unmatched. CDR1 is LNHDA, CDR2 SQIVND, per germline (reference sequence). The CDR3 extends over 16 amino acids. The chain's CDR3 is CASSKGQPPNTGELFF. CDR3 coding DNA: TGTGCCAGTAGTAAGGGACAGCCGCCAAACACCGGGGAGCTGTTTTTT.

The gene calls are TRBV7-9 and TRBJ1-5; D uncertain. Trimming shortened V by 3 bases and J by 4 bases, and 7 bases separated the two germline ends. The germline V gene has CDR1 SEHNR and CDR2 FQNEAQ (reference sequence). The CDR3 totals 13 residues. The CDR3, as DNA: TGTGCCAGCAGCTTCGGGGTAAATCAGCCCCAGCATTTT. Amino acids: CASSFGVNQPQHF.

This chain links TRBV29-1 with TRBJ1-2; TRBD1 matches at 8 bases. Trimming took 6 bases from V and 4 from J; bases not matched to a gene: 4. Germline V lookup: CDR1 SQVTM, CDR2 ANQGSEA. The CDR3 is 12 amino acids. The CDR3 sequence: CSVGQGSYGYTF. The CDR3 DNA sequence: TGCAGCGTAGGACAGGGTTCCTATGGCTACACCTTC.

This sequence joins TRBV30 and TRBJ2-4; 10 nucleotides agree with TRBD1. CDR1 is GTSNPN and CDR2 is SVGIG in the germline V gene (reference sequence). V lost 4 bases to trimming and J lost 0 bases; unmatched junction nucleotides: 3. The CDR3 has 15 residues. CDR3 region: CAWTTGGIAKNIQYF. The CDR3 bases are TGTGCCTGGACGACAGGGGGCATAGCCAAAAACATTCAGTACTTC.

The gene calls are TRBV7-2 and TRBJ2-3, with D perhaps matching TRBD1 (6 bases). The CDR3 length is 16 residues. CDR1 SGHTA and CDR2 FQGNSA come from the germline V gene. V was trimmed by 5 bases and J by 5 bases, leaving 20 bases between them. The CDR3 is CASSPGSGQFEDTQYF. Written as DNA, the CDR3 is TGTGCCAGCAGCCCAGGCAGTGGACAGTTCGAAGATACGCAGTATTTT.